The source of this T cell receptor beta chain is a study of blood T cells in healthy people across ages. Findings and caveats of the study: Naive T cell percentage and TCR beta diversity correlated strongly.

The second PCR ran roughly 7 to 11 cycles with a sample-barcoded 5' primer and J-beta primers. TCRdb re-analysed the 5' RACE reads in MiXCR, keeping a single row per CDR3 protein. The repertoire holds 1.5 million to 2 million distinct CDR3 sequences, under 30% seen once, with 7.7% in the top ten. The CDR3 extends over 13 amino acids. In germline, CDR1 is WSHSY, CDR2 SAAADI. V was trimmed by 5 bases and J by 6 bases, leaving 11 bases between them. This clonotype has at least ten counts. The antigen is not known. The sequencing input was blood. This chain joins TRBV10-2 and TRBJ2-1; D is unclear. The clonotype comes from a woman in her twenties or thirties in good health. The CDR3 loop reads CASSSLGSNEQFF. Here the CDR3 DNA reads TGCGCCAGCAGTAGCCTAGGGTCCAATGAGCAGTTCTTC.